This record concerns one T cell receptor beta chain sequence. The antigen remains undetermined. Sample-barcoded 5' priming and a J-beta primer mix drove a second PCR of 7 to 11 cycles. Every individual sample yielded 2.5 million or more paired-end reads (each containing CDR3). A single record per CDR3 protein comes from TCRdb applying MiXCR to the 5' RACE reads. In the table there are 2 million or so distinct CDR3 sequences, roughly 49% of which are singletons. The sample is drawn from a study of blood T cells in healthy people across ages. General observations from the study: The fall in TCR beta diversity per million T cells was roughly linear with age.

This CDR3 has 17 amino acids. Germline-derived CDR1 and CDR2 are MNHEY and SMNVEV (reference sequence). V lost 0 bases and J lost 3, with 14 bases in between. J is TRBJ1-4 and V is TRBV27; D is possibly TRBD1 (6 bases). The sequenced sample consisted of blood. This receptor was identified in a woman aged 35 to 49 in good health. This chain's CDR3 is CASSLSPGARANEKLFF. CDR3 nucleotide sequence: TGTGCCAGCAGTTTATCTCCAGGGGCGCGGGCTAATGAAAAACTGTTTTTT.